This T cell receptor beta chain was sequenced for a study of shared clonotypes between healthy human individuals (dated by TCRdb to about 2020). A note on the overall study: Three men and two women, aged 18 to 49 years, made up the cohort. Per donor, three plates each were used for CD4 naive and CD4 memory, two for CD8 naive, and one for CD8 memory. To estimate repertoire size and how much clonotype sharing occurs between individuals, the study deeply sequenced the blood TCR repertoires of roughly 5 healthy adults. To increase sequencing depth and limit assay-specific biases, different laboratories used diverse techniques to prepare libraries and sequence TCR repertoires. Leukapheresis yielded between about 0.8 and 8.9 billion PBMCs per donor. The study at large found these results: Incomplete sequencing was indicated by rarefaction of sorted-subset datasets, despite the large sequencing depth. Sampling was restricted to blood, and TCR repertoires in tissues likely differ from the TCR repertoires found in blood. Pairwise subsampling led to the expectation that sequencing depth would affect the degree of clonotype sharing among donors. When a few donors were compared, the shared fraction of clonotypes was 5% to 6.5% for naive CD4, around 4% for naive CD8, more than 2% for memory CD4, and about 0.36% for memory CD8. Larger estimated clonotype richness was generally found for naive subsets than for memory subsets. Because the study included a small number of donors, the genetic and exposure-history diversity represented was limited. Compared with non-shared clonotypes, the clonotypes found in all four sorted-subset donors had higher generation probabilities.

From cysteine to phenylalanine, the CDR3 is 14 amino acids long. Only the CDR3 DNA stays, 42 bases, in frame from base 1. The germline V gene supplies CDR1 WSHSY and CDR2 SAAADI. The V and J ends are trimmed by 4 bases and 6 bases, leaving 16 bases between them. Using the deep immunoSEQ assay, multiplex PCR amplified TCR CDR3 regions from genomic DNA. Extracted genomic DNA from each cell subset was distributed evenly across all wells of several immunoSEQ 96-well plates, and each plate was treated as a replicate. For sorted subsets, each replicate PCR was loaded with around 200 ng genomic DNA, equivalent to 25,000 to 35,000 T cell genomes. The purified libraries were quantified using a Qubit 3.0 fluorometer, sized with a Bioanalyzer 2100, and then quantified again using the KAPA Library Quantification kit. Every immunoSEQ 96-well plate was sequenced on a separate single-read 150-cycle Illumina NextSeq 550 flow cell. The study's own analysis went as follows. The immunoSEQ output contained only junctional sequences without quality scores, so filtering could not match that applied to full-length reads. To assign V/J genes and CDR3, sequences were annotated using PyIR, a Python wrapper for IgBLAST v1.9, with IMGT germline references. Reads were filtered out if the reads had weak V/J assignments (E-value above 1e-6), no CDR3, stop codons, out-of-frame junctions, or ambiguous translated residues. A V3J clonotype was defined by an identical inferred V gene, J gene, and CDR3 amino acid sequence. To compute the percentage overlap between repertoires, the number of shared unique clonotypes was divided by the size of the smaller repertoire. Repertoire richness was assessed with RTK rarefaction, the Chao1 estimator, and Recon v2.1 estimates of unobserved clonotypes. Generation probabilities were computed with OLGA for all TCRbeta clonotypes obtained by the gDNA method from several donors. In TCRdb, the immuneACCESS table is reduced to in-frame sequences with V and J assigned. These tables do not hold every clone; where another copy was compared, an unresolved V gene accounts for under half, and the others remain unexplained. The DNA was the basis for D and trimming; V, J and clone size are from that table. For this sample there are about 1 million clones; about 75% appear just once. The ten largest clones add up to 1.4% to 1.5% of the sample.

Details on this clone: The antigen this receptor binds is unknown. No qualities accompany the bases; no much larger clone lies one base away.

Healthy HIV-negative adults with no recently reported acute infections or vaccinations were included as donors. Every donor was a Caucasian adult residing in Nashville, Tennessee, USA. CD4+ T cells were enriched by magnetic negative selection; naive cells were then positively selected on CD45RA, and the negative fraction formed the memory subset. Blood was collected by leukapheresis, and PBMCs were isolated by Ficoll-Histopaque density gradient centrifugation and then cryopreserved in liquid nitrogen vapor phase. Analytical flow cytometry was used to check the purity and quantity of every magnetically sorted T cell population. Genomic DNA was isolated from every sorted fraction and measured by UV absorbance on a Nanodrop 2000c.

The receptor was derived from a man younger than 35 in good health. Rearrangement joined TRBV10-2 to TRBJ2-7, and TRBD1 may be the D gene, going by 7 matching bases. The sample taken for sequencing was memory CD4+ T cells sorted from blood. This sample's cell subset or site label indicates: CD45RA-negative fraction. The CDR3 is CASSGQGGEFEQYF. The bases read TGCGCCAGCAGTGGACAGGGCGGGGAATTCGAGCAGTACTTC.